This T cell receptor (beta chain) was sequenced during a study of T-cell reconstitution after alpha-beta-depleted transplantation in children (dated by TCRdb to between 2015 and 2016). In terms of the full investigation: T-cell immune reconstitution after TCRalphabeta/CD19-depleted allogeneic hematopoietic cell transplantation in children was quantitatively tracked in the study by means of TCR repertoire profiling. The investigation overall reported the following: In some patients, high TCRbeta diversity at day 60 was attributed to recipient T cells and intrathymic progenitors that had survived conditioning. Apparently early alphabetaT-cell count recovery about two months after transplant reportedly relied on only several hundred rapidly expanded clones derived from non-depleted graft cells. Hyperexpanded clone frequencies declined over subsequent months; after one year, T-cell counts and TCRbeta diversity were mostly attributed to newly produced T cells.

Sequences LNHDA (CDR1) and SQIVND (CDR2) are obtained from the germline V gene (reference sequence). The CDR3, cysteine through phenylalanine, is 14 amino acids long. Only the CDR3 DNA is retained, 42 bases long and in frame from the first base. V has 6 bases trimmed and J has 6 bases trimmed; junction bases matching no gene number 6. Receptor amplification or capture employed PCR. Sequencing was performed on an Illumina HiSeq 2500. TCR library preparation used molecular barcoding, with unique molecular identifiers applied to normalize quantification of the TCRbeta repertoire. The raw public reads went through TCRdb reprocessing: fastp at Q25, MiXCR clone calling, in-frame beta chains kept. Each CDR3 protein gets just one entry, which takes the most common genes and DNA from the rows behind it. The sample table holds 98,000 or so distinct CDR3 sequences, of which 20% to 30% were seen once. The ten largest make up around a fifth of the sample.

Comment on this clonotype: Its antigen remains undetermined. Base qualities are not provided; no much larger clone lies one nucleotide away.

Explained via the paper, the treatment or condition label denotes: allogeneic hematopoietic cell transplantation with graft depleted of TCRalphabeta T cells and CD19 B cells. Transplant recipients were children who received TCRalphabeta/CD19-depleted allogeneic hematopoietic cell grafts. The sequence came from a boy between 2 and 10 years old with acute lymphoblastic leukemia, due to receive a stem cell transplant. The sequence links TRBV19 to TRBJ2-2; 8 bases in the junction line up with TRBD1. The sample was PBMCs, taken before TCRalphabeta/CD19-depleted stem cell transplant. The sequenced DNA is TGTGCCAGTAGACGGACAGGGTATGCCGGGGAGCTGTTTTTT. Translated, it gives CASRRTGYAGELFF.